This is a list of T cell receptor beta chains from one sample in a study of blood T cell repertoires in COVID-19. Measured with immunoSEQ multiplex PCR; TCRdb has only the in-frame clones, and not every one. The data hold 150,000 to 200,000 clones, with 75% to 90% observed a single time. The sequenced material came from PBMCs or T cells enriched from blood (not recorded which). The receptors stem from a woman aged 40-49 years with acute COVID-19. CDR3s include the opening cysteine and the closing phenylalanine or tryptophan. D genes are given only for firm matches. Size is omitted from some rows. Given values are once, few, many or a class for expanded clones.

CDR3 length: 13
V gene: TRBV29-1
J gene: TRBJ2-1
D gene: -
clone size: -
CDR3 DNA: TGCAGCGTAATCGGGAGCTCCTACAATGAGCAGTTCTTC
CDR3 protein: CSVIGSSYNEQFF

CDR3 length: 16
V gene: TRBV2
J gene: TRBJ2-1
D gene: TRBD2
clone size: -
CDR3 DNA: TGTGCCAGCAGTCGAAGGGGGTTAGCGGGAACGGATGAGCAGTTCTTC
CDR3 protein: CASSRRGLAGTDEQFF

CDR3 length: 17
V gene: TRBV7-2
J gene: TRBJ2-2
D gene: TRBD2
clone size: -
CDR3 DNA: TGTGCCAGCAGCTTAGTGGCTAGCGGGCAGAACACCGGGGAGCTGTTTTTT
CDR3 protein: CASSLVASGQNTGELFF

CDR3 length: 13
V gene: TRBV2
J gene: TRBJ1-2
D gene: -
clone size: once
CDR3 DNA: TGTGCCGTGGACAGCTCTTCCGCATGGGGCTACACCTTC
CDR3 protein: CAVDSSSAWGYTF

CDR3 length: 16
V gene: TRBV5-1
J gene: TRBJ2-3
D gene: TRBD2
clone size: -
CDR3 DNA: TGCGCCAGCAGCTTGACTAGCGGGGGCCGGCCTGATACGCAGTATTTT
CDR3 protein: CASSLTSGGRPDTQYF

CDR3 length: 16
V gene: TRBV7-8
J gene: TRBJ2-5
D gene: -
clone size: -
CDR3 DNA: TGTGCCAGCAGCTACGGAGGACGGGGGGCGGGGGAGACCCAGTACTTC
CDR3 protein: CASSYGGRGAGETQYF

CDR3 length: 15
V gene: TRBV28
J gene: TRBJ2-1
D gene: TRBD1
clone size: few
CDR3 DNA: TGTGCCAGCAGTTTGCCGGGACAGGCATACAATGAGCAGTTCTTC
CDR3 protein: CASSLPGQAYNEQFF

CDR3 length: 14
V gene: TRBV5-1
J gene: TRBJ2-5
D gene: -
clone size: once
CDR3 DNA: TGCGCCAGCAGCTCCCATGGACAGCAAGAGACCCAGTACTTC
CDR3 protein: CASSSHGQQETQYF

CDR3 length: 15
V gene: TRBV28
J gene: TRBJ2-3
D gene: TRBD2
clone size: -
CDR3 DNA: TGTGCCACCAGGGGAGCGGGGGTTCGCACAGATACGCAGTATTTT
CDR3 protein: CATRGAGVRTDTQYF

CDR3 length: 16
V gene: TRBV19
J gene: TRBJ2-1
D gene: TRBD2
clone size: -
CDR3 DNA: TGTGCCAGTAGTGCCCTAGCGGGAGCCTCCTACAATGAGCAGTTCTTC
CDR3 protein: CASSALAGASYNEQFF

CDR3 length: 15
V gene: TRBV12-5
J gene: TRBJ2-5
D gene: TRBD1
clone size: -
CDR3 DNA: TGTGCTAGTGGTTTATCGACAGGGCTGAAGGAGACCCAGTACTTC
CDR3 protein: CASGLSTGLKETQYF

CDR3 length: 13
V gene: TRBV20-1
J gene: TRBJ2-1
D gene: TRBD2
clone size: -
CDR3 DNA: TGCAGTGCTAGTACGGGAGGGTACAATGAGCAGTTCTTC
CDR3 protein: CSASTGGYNEQFF

CDR3 length: 17
V gene: TRBV15
J gene: TRBJ1-2
D gene: TRBD1
clone size: -
CDR3 DNA: TGTGCCACCAGTCCAACTCCCGGGACAGGGGGCTTGTCTGGCTACACCTTC
CDR3 protein: CATSPTPGTGGLSGYTF

CDR3 length: 14
V gene: TRBV28
J gene: TRBJ1-2
D gene: -
clone size: -
CDR3 DNA: TGTGCCAGCAGCCTACTGAGCGTCTACTATGGCTACACCTTC
CDR3 protein: CASSLLSVYYGYTF

CDR3 length: 15
V gene: TRBV7-9
J gene: TRBJ1-4
D gene: -
clone size: -
CDR3 DNA: TGTGCCAGCAGCTTAGCTGGAGGGGAAGGGGAAAAACTGTTTTTT
CDR3 protein: CASSLAGGEGEKLFF

CDR3 length: 15
V gene: TRBV5-1
J gene: TRBJ2-7
D gene: TRBD2
clone size: -
CDR3 DNA: TGCGCCAGCAGCTTGAGGACTAGCGGGAATTCCGAGCAGTACTTC
CDR3 protein: CASSLRTSGNSEQYF

CDR3 length: 13
V gene: TRBV11-2
J gene: TRBJ2-7
D gene: TRBD2
clone size: -
CDR3 DNA: TGTGCCAGCAGCCATCTAGCGGAGTCCGAGCAGTACTTC
CDR3 protein: CASSHLAESEQYF

CDR3 length: 14
V gene: TRBV5-5
J gene: TRBJ2-7
D gene: -
clone size: -
CDR3 DNA: TGTGCCAGCAGCTTGTACACAGACTCCTACGAGCAGTACTTC
CDR3 protein: CASSLYTDSYEQYF

CDR3 length: 14
V gene: TRBV6-6
J gene: TRBJ2-3
D gene: -
clone size: -
CDR3 DNA: TGTGCCAGCAGTTACCGAGGGCTCACGGATACGCAGTATTTT
CDR3 protein: CASSYRGLTDTQYF

CDR3 length: 14
V gene: TRBV19
J gene: TRBJ1-6
D gene: TRBD1
clone size: -
CDR3 DNA: TGTGCCAGTAGTCCGGACAGGGAAAATTCACCCCTCCACTTT
CDR3 protein: CASSPDRENSPLHF

CDR3 length: 16
V gene: TRBV5-4
J gene: TRBJ1-4
D gene: -
clone size: -
CDR3 DNA: TGTGCCAGCAGCTCGAACAGGGCCGGGGAAAAAGAAAAACTGTTTTTT
CDR3 protein: CASSSNRAGEKEKLFF

CDR3 length: 11
V gene: TRBV29-1
J gene: TRBJ2-7
D gene: TRBD1
clone size: -
CDR3 DNA: TGCAGCGGGTCGACAGGGATCGAGCAGTACTTC
CDR3 protein: CSGSTGIEQYF

CDR3 length: 14
V gene: TRBV5-5
J gene: TRBJ2-2
D gene: -
clone size: -
CDR3 DNA: TGTGCCAGCAGCTCAACAGGGTACACCGGGGAGCTGTTTTTT
CDR3 protein: CASSSTGYTGELFF

CDR3 length: 16
V gene: TRBV5-5
J gene: TRBJ2-5
D gene: -
clone size: -
CDR3 DNA: TGTGCCAGCAGCTTGGAATATAGAGCAGACTCCGAGACCCAGTACTTC
CDR3 protein: CASSLEYRADSETQYF

CDR3 length: 14
V gene: TRBV19
J gene: TRBJ2-2
D gene: TRBD2
clone size: -
CDR3 DNA: TGTGCCAGTAGCCCTAGCGGGAGAACCGGGGAGCTGTTTTTT
CDR3 protein: CASSPSGRTGELFF

CDR3 length: 14
V gene: TRBV11-2
J gene: TRBJ1-2
D gene: -
clone size: -
CDR3 DNA: TGTGCCAGCAGCTTAGTATGGTCGACTGGGGGCTACACCTTC
CDR3 protein: CASSLVWSTGGYTF

CDR3 length: 15
V gene: TRBV6-5
J gene: TRBJ1-3
D gene: -
clone size: -
CDR3 DNA: TGTGCCAGCAGCCCCCGGGGGACCGCTGGAAACACCATATATTTT
CDR3 protein: CASSPRGTAGNTIYF

CDR3 length: 15
V gene: TRBV5-1
J gene: TRBJ1-2
D gene: -
clone size: -
CDR3 DNA: TGCGCCAGCAGCCCCTATATGAGGCACAGGGAGGGCTACACCTTC
CDR3 protein: CASSPYMRHREGYTF

CDR3 length: 16
V gene: TRBV4-2
J gene: TRBJ2-3
D gene: -
clone size: -
CDR3 DNA: TGTGCCAGCAGCCATTCCTTGGGGACTAGCACAGATACGCAGTATTTT
CDR3 protein: CASSHSLGTSTDTQYF

CDR3 length: 15
V gene: TRBV3-1/TRBV3-2
J gene: TRBJ1-2
D gene: TRBD1
clone size: once
CDR3 DNA: TGTGCCAGCAGCCAACCAGGGGGCCCCGGCTATGGCTACACCTTC
CDR3 protein: CASSQPGGPGYGYTF

CDR3 length: 15
V gene: TRBV6-5
J gene: TRBJ1-6
D gene: TRBD1
clone size: -
CDR3 DNA: TGTGCCAGCAGTCCGACAGGGGTTAATAATTCACCCCTCCACTTT
CDR3 protein: CASSPTGVNNSPLHF

CDR3 length: 14
V gene: TRBV5-1
J gene: TRBJ1-4
D gene: TRBD1
clone size: -
CDR3 DNA: TGCGCCAGCAGCTTAACAGGGGCGGATGAAAAACTGTTTTTT
CDR3 protein: CASSLTGADEKLFF

CDR3 length: 14
V gene: TRBV27
J gene: TRBJ2-3
D gene: -
clone size: -
CDR3 DNA: TGTGCCAGCAGTTCTCCCGACTACGCCGATACGCAGTATTTT
CDR3 protein: CASSSPDYADTQYF

CDR3 length: 14
V gene: TRBV5-1
J gene: TRBJ2-7
D gene: TRBD1
clone size: -
CDR3 DNA: TGCGCCAGCAGCTTAAGAAGGGGGCCCTACGAGCAGTACTTC
CDR3 protein: CASSLRRGPYEQYF

CDR3 length: 17
V gene: TRBV24-1
J gene: TRBJ2-2
D gene: TRBD2
clone size: -
CDR3 DNA: TGTGCCACCAGTGATTCATCTAGCGGCACCTTCTCCGGGGAGCTGTTTTTT
CDR3 protein: CATSDSSSGTFSGELFF

CDR3 length: 15
V gene: TRBV19
J gene: TRBJ2-1
D gene: TRBD2
clone size: few
CDR3 DNA: TGTGCCAGTACAGCCGGGACTAGCAGGGCCAATGAGCAGTTCTTC
CDR3 protein: CASTAGTSRANEQFF

CDR3 length: 19
V gene: TRBV27
J gene: TRBJ2-5
D gene: TRBD2
clone size: -
CDR3 DNA: TGTGCCAGCAGTTTATTCGGGGCTAGCGGGGGGGCCAGCAGAGAGACCCAGTACTTC
CDR3 protein: CASSLFGASGGASRETQYF

CDR3 length: 15
V gene: TRBV3-1/TRBV3-2
J gene: TRBJ2-7
D gene: -
clone size: -
CDR3 DNA: TGTGCCAGCAGCCAAGCAGCGGCCCTACTTGGGGAGCAGTACTTC
CDR3 protein: CASSQAAALLGEQYF

CDR3 length: 9
V gene: TRBV7-2
J gene: TRBJ1-1
D gene: -
clone size: -
CDR3 DNA: TGTGCCAGCAGCCCCTGGCTCATCTTT
CDR3 protein: CASSPWLIF

CDR3 length: 15
V gene: TRBV3-1/TRBV3-2
J gene: TRBJ2-1
D gene: TRBD2
clone size: -
CDR3 DNA: TGTGCCAGCAGCCAAGGCGGGGGGGCCCTTAATGAGCAGTTCTTC
CDR3 protein: CASSQGGGALNEQFF

CDR3 length: 15
V gene: TRBV5-1
J gene: TRBJ1-2
D gene: TRBD1
clone size: -
CDR3 DNA: TGCGCCAGCAGCCTCCTCATAACAGGGGGCTATGGCTACACCTTC
CDR3 protein: CASSLLITGGYGYTF

CDR3 length: 13
V gene: TRBV2
J gene: TRBJ1-6
D gene: -
clone size: -
CDR3 DNA: TGTGCCAGCAGTGAAATTACGGAGGCGCCCCTCCACTTT
CDR3 protein: CASSEITEAPLHF

CDR3 length: 15
V gene: TRBV2
J gene: TRBJ1-3
D gene: -
clone size: -
CDR3 DNA: TGTGCCAGCATTGCGGGACGTACCTCTGGAAACACCATATATTTT
CDR3 protein: CASIAGRTSGNTIYF

CDR3 length: 14
V gene: TRBV7-2
J gene: TRBJ1-6
D gene: -
clone size: -
CDR3 DNA: TGTGCCAGCAGCTTTGTAGATTCTAATTCACCCCTCCACTTT
CDR3 protein: CASSFVDSNSPLHF

CDR3 length: 12
V gene: TRBV11-2
J gene: TRBJ1-1
D gene: -
clone size: -
CDR3 DNA: TGTGCCAGCAGCTTAGTCAGAAATGAAGCTTTCTTT
CDR3 protein: CASSLVRNEAFF

CDR3 length: 13
V gene: TRBV6-5
J gene: TRBJ2-1
D gene: -
clone size: -
CDR3 DNA: TGTGCCAGCAGGACAGGAGTCTACAATGAGCAGTTCTTC
CDR3 protein: CASRTGVYNEQFF

CDR3 length: 16
V gene: TRBV13
J gene: TRBJ1-1
D gene: TRBD1
clone size: -
CDR3 DNA: TGTGCCAGCAGCTTACAGGGGGCGCGAATGAACACTGAAGCTTTCTTT
CDR3 protein: CASSLQGARMNTEAFF

CDR3 length: 12
V gene: TRBV18
J gene: TRBJ1-6
D gene: -
clone size: -
CDR3 DNA: TGTGCCAGCTCACCAGAGAATTCACCCCTCCACTTT
CDR3 protein: CASSPENSPLHF

CDR3 length: 17
V gene: TRBV4-3
J gene: TRBJ2-1
D gene: -
clone size: -
CDR3 DNA: TGCGCCAGCAGCCAAGATCCCACGGGTGGTAGCGATTATGAGCAGTTCTTC
CDR3 protein: CASSQDPTGGSDYEQFF

CDR3 length: 13
V gene: TRBV3-1/TRBV3-2
J gene: TRBJ1-1
D gene: -
clone size: -
CDR3 DNA: TGTGCCAGCAGCCAAGTCATGAACACTGAAGCTTTCTTT
CDR3 protein: CASSQVMNTEAFF

CDR3 length: 16
V gene: TRBV30
J gene: TRBJ2-7
D gene: -
clone size: -
CDR3 DNA: TGTGCCTGGAGTGTACCGACAGTAGCGGTCGCCTACGAGCAGTACTTC
CDR3 protein: CAWSVPTVAVAYEQYF

CDR3 length: 15
V gene: TRBV28
J gene: TRBJ2-7
D gene: TRBD2
clone size: -
CDR3 DNA: TGTGCCAGCAGCCCCCGTGCTAGCGGGGACTACGAGCAGTACTTC
CDR3 protein: CASSPRASGDYEQYF

CDR3 length: 13
V gene: TRBV30
J gene: TRBJ2-7
D gene: TRBD2
clone size: -
CDR3 DNA: TGTGCCTGGAGTCGGGGGGGCCCCTACGAGCAGTACTTC
CDR3 protein: CAWSRGGPYEQYF

CDR3 length: 14
V gene: TRBV9
J gene: TRBJ2-7
D gene: TRBD1
clone size: -
CDR3 DNA: TGTGCCAGCAGCTCTCGACAGGGTAGGGACGAGCAGTACTTC
CDR3 protein: CASSSRQGRDEQYF